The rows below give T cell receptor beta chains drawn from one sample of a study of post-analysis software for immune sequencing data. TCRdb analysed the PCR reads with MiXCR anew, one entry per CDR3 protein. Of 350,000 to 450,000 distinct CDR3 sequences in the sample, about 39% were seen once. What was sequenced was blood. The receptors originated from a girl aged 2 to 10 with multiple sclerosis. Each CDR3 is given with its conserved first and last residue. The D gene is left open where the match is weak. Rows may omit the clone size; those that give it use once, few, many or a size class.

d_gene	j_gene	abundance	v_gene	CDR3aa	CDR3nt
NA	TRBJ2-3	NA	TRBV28	CASSFYLSVYSSTDTQYF	TGTGCCAGCAGTTTCTATTTGAGCGTATACAGTAGCACAGATACGCAGTATTTT
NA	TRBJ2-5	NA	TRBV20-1	CSARVVGETQYF	TGCAGTGCTAGAGTTGTTGGAGAGACCCAGTACTTC
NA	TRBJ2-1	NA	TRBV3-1	CASSQVTTRPEQFF	TGTGCCAGCAGCCAAGTCACTACCCGTCCCGAGCAGTTCTTC
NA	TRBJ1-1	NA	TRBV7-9	CASRTIPEAFF	TGTGCCAGCAGAACTATTCCTGAAGCTTTCTTT
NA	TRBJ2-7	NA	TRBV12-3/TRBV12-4	CASSLARQGPGSYEQYF	TGTGCCAGCAGTTTAGCGCGGCAGGGCCCGGGGTCCTACGAGCAGTACTTC
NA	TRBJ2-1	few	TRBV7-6	CASSLVPSSSYNEQFF	TGTGCCAGCAGCTTGGTTCCGTCGAGCTCCTACAATGAGCAGTTCTTC
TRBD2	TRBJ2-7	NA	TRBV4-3	CASSWGSGRGLYEQYF	TGCGCCAGCAGCTGGGGGAGCGGGAGGGGTTTGTACGAGCAGTACTTC
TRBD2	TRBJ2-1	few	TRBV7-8	CASSFGIPPAWAGGDNEQFF	TGTGCCAGCAGCTTTGGTATTCCCCCCGCTTGGGCGGGGGGGGACAATGAGCAGTTCTTC
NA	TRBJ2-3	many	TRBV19	CASSRGADTQYF	TGTGCCAGCAGCAGGGGGGCAGATACGCAGTATTTT
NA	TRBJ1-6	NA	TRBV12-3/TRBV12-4	CASSGLGWPPHF	TGTGCCAGCAGTGGCTTGGGGTGGCCCCCCCACTTT
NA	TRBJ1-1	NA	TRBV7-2	CASSRRTESEAFF	TGTGCCAGCAGCCGTCGGACAGAGTCTGAAGCTTTCTTT
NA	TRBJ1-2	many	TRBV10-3	CAIRSWTENYGYTF	TGTGCCATCAGGAGCTGGACGGAGAACTATGGCTACACCTTC
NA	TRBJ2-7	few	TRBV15	CATSRAGSGREQYF	TGTGCCACCAGCAGAGCAGGTAGTGGTAGAGAGCAGTACTTC
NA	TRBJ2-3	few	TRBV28	CASSPPAPDTQYF	TGTGCCAGCAGCCCCCCGGCTCCAGATACGCAGTATTTT
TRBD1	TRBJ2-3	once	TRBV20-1	CSARGQPEADTQYF	TGCAGTGCTAGGGGACAGCCCGAGGCAGATACGCAGTATTTT
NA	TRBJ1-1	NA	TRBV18	CASSPVEEGREAFF	TGTGCCAGCTCACCTGTAGAGGAGGGGCGTGAAGCTTTCTTT
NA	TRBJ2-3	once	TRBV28	CASSPFSALEGTQYF	TGTGCCAGCAGCCCGTTCTCAGCCCTCGAGGGTACGCAGTATTTT
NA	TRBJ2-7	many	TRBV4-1	CASSQISRADRTYEQYF	TGCGCCAGCAGCCAAATCAGTAGGGCGGATAGGACCTACGAGCAGTACTTC
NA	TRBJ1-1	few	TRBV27	CASSTDSSMNTEAFF	TGTGCCAGCAGTACGGACAGCAGTATGAACACTGAAGCTTTCTTT
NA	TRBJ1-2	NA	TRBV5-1	CASSLAPYGYTF	TGCGCCAGCAGCTTGGCTCCTTATGGCTACACCTTC
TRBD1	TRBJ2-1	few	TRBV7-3	CASSPQGQDYNEQFF	TGTGCCAGCAGCCCCCAAGGACAGGATTACAATGAGCAGTTCTTC
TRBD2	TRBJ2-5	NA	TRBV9	CASSVGLAGGETQYF	TGTGCCAGCAGCGTAGGACTAGCGGGAGGTGAGACCCAGTACTTC
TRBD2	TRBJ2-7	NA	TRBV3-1	CASSQLQRGSYEQYF	TGTGCCAGCAGCCAACTCCAGCGGGGGTCCTACGAGCAGTACTTC
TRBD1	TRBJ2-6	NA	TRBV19	CASVFSRTGPSGANVLTF	TGTGCCAGTGTGTTTTCAAGGACAGGCCCTTCTGGGGCCAACGTCCTGACTTTC
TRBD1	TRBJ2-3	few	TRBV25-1	CASSGDRGDTQYF	TGTGCCAGCAGTGGGGACAGGGGTGATACGCAGTATTTT
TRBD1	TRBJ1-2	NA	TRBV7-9	CASSLGRGQDYGYTF	TGTGCCAGCAGCTTAGGCCGGGGACAGGACTATGGCTACACCTTC
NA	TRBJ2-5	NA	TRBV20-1	CSARVEGPETQYF	TGCAGTGCTAGAGTTGAGGGGCCGGAGACCCAGTACTTC
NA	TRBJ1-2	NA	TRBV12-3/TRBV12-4	CASSFPQGPNLGYGYTF	TGTGCCAGCAGTTTCCCTCAGGGACCCAACCTGGGCTATGGCTACACCTTC
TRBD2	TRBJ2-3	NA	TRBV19	CASSRLAGDITDTQYF	TGTGCCAGTAGTAGGCTAGCGGGGGATATCACAGATACGCAGTATTTT
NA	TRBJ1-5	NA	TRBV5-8	CASSLEGLRNQPQHF	TGTGCCAGCAGCTTGGAAGGTCTACGCAATCAGCCCCAGCATTTT
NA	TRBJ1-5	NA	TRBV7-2	CASSLRRGPQPQHF	TGTGCCAGCAGCTTAAGAAGGGGTCCTCAGCCCCAGCATTTT
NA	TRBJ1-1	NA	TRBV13	CASSSPLSGLTEAFF	TGTGCCAGCAGCTCCCCCCTCTCGGGCCTCACTGAAGCTTTCTTT
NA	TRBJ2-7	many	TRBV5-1	CASSWGPSEQYF	TGCGCCAGCAGCTGGGGACCTAGCGAGCAGTACTTC
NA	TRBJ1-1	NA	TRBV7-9	CASSLPPRPNTEAFF	TGTGCCAGCAGCTTGCCCCCACGGCCAAACACTGAAGCTTTCTTT
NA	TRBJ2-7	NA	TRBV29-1	CSVEEGEPYEQYF	TGCAGCGTTGAGGAAGGGGAACCCTACGAGCAGTACTTC
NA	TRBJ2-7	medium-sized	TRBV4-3	CASSQAHLSYEQYF	TGCGCCAGCAGCCAAGCTCACCTAAGCTACGAGCAGTACTTC
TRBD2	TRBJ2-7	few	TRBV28	CASRSGGAHEQYF	TGTGCCAGCAGAAGCGGGGGGGCGCACGAGCAGTACTTC
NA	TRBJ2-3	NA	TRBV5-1	CASPSRGDTQYF	TGCGCCAGCCCCAGCCGTGGGGATACGCAGTATTTT
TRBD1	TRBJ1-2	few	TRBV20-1	CSARGDREDYGYTF	TGCAGTGCTAGGGGGGACAGGGAGGACTATGGCTACACCTTC
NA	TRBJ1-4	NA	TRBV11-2	CASSLDSGGPNEKLFF	TGTGCCAGCAGCTTAGATTCCGGGGGACCTAATGAAAAACTGTTTTTT